This T cell receptor (beta chain) was identified during a study of shared clonotypes between healthy human individuals. Study-wide findings and caveats: The study sampled only blood, and tissue repertoires likely differ. The four-donor shared clonotypes exceeded non-shared clonotypes in generation probability, with non-shared ones scoring lower.

Profiled with immunoSEQ multiplex PCR; TCRdb holds only in-frame clones, not every one. The table lists approximately 740,000 clones, about 74% of them singletons. Trimming shortened V by 8 bases and J by 7 bases, and 20 bases separated the two germline ends. In germline, CDR1 is LNHDA, CDR2 SQIVND (reference sequence). CDR3 length: 15 residues. Participating donors were healthy, HIV-negative adults free of recent acute infections or vaccinations. With regard to this clone: Its antigen is undetermined.

The chain recombines TRBV19 with TRBJ2-2, with D perhaps being TRBD1 or TRBD2 (5 bases each). The receptor's source is a woman aged 25 to 39 in good health. Sample: memory CD4+ T cells sorted from blood. The subset here: CD45RA-negative fraction. CDR3 region: CASGTGLSNDGELFF. The CDR3 coding sequence is TGTGCCAGTGGGACGGGCCTTTCGAATGACGGGGAGCTGTTTTTT.